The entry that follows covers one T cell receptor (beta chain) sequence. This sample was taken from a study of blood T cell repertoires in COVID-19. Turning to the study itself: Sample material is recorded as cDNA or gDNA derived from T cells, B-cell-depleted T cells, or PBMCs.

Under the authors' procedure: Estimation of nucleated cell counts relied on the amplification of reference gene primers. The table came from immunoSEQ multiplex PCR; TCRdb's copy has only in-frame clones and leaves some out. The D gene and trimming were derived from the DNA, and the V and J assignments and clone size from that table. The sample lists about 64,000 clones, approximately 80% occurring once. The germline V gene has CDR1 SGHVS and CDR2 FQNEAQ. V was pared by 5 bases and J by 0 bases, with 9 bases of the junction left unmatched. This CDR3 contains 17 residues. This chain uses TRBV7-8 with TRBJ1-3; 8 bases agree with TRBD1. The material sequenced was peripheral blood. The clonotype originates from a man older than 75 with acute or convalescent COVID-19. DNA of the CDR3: TGTGCCAGCAGCGCCCGACAGGGGTCCTCCTCTGGAAACACCATATATTTT. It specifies CASSARQGSSSGNTIYF.